Listed below are T cell receptor beta chains from one sample, sequenced in a study of blood T cell repertoires in COVID-19. Clones were read by immunoSEQ multiplex PCR, and TCRdb kept only the in-frame ones, dropping some. The sample consists of 200,000 to 250,000 clones, 85% of them appearing once. Sequenced: peripheral blood. Receptor source: a man aged 50-60 years who had recovered from COVID-19. CDR3s include the opening cysteine and the closing phenylalanine or tryptophan. Fields, in order: V gene, J gene, D gene, clone size, CDR3 protein, CDR3 DNA. D genes are given only for firm matches. Some rows mark clone size as missing; the rest say once, few, many or name a class of expanded clone.

TRBV27	TRBJ2-7	NA	NA	CASSLGWVAGGYEQYF	TGTGCCAGCAGTTTAGGGTGGGTGGCGGGCGGCTACGAGCAGTACTTC
TRBV27	TRBJ2-1	NA	NA	CASRPGTSPYNEQFF	TGTGCCAGCAGACCCGGGACTTCCCCGTACAATGAGCAGTTCTTC
TRBV15	TRBJ2-1	TRBD2	NA	CATSRGLAGGLGNEQFF	TGTGCCACCAGCAGGGGACTAGCGGGAGGATTGGGCAATGAGCAGTTCTTC
TRBV6-5	TRBJ1-4	NA	NA	CASNYREKNEKLFF	TGTGCCAGCAACTACAGGGAGAAGAATGAAAAACTGTTTTTT
TRBV6-5	TRBJ2-7	TRBD1	NA	CASGTTGALSEQYF	TGTGCCAGCGGGACAACAGGGGCATTAAGCGAGCAGTACTTC
TRBV9	TRBJ2-2	TRBD1	NA	CASSVRGTGVYTGELFF	TGTGCCAGCAGCGTACGCGGGACAGGGGTTTACACCGGGGAGCTGTTTTTT
TRBV29-1	TRBJ2-2	NA	once	CSVSAGFRTGELFF	TGCAGCGTCTCGGCGGGGTTTAGGACCGGGGAGCTGTTTTTT
TRBV18	TRBJ2-3	NA	NA	CASSPQEGSTDTQYF	TGTGCCAGCTCACCTCAAGAGGGCAGCACAGATACGCAGTATTTT
TRBV28	TRBJ2-1	NA	NA	CASSSWRDGYNEQFF	TGTGCCAGCAGTTCGTGGAGGGACGGCTACAATGAGCAGTTCTTC
TRBV5-1	TRBJ2-2	NA	NA	CASTRGPNTGELFF	TGCGCCAGCACAAGGGGCCCGAACACCGGGGAGCTGTTTTTT
TRBV6-1	TRBJ2-7	TRBD1	NA	CASSEYPGQGAEQYF	TGTGCCAGCAGTGAGTACCCGGGACAGGGGGCCGAGCAGTACTTC
TRBV10-3	TRBJ1-1	NA	NA	CAISEQQGNTEAFF	TGTGCCATCAGTGAACAACAGGGGAACACTGAAGCTTTCTTT
TRBV5-1	TRBJ2-6	NA	NA	CASSLAASGANVLTF	TGCGCCAGCAGCTTGGCAGCGTCAGGGGCCAACGTCCTGACTTTC
TRBV5-4	TRBJ2-7	TRBD1	NA	CASSWDRALREQYF	TGTGCCAGCAGCTGGGACAGGGCTTTAAGGGAGCAGTACTTC
TRBV27	TRBJ2-7	NA	NA	CASRTGTTYEQYF	TGTGCCAGCAGAACCGGGACAACCTACGAGCAGTACTTC
TRBV28	TRBJ1-5	TRBD1	few	CASGDREYQPQHF	TGTGCCAGCGGCGACAGGGAATACCAGCCCCAGCATTTT
TRBV28	TRBJ2-5	NA	NA	CASSLSRKRKETQYF	TGTGCCAGCAGTTTATCCCGAAAGAGAAAAGAGACCCAGTACTTC
TRBV7-8	TRBJ2-7	NA	once	CASSFPTYEQYF	TGTGCCAGCAGCTTCCCTACTTACGAGCAGTACTTC
TRBV19	TRBJ1-2	NA	many	CASRPGQYFNYGYTF	TGTGCCAGTAGACCCGGACAGTACTTTAACTATGGCTACACCTTC
TRBV4-2	TRBJ1-2	NA	NA	CASSQDLTANYGYTF	TGTGCCAGCAGCCAAGATCTTACAGCTAACTATGGCTACACCTTC